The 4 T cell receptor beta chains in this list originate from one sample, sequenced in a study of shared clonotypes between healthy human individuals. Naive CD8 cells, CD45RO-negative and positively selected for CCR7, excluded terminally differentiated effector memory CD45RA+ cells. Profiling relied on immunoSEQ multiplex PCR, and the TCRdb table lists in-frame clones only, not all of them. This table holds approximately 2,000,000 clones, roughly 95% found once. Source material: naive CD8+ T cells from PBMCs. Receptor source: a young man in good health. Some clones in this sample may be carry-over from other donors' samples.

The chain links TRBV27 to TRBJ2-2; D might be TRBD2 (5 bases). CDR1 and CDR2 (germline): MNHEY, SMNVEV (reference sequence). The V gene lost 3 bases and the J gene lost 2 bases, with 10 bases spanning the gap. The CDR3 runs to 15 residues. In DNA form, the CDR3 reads TGTGCCAGCAGTTTCCGGGAAATTAACACCGGGGAGCTGTTTTTT. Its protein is CASSFREINTGELFF.

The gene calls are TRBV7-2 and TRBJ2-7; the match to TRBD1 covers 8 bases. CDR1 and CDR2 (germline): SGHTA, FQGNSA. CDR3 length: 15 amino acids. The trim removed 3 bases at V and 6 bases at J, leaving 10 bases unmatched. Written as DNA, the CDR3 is TGTGCCAGCAGCTTTGCAACAGGGGGATTGGGCGAGCAGTACTTC. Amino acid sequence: CASSFATGGLGEQYF. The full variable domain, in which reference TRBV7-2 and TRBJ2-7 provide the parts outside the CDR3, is GAGVSQSPSNKVTEKGKDVELRCDPISGHTALYWYRQSLGQGLEFLIYFQGNSAPDKSGLPSDRFSAERTGGSVSTLTIQRTQQEDSAVYLCASSFATGGLGEQYFGPGTRLTVT.

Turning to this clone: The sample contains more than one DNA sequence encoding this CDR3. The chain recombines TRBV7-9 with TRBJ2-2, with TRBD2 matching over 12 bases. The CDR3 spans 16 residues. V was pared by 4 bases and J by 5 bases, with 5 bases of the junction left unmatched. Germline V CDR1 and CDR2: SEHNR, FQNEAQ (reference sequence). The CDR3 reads CASSSRLAGDTGELFF. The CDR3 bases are TGTGCCAGCAGCTCCCGACTAGCGGGAGATACCGGGGAGCTGTTTTTT. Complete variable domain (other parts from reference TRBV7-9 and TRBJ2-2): DTGVSQNPRHKITKRGQNVTFRCDPISEHNRLYWYRQTLGQGPEFLTYFQNEAQLEKSRLLSDRFSAERPKGSFSTLEIQRTEQGDSAMYLCASSSRLAGDTGELFFGEGSRLTVL.

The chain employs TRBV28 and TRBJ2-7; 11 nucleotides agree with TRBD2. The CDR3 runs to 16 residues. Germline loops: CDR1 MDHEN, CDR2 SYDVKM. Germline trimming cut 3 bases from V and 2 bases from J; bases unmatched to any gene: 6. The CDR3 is CASSFGLAGGPYEQYF. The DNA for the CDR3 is TGTGCCAGCAGTTTTGGGCTAGCGGGAGGACCCTACGAGCAGTACTTC.